Below are 20 T cell receptor beta chains sequenced from a single sample in a study of T cell responses to AZD1222 COVID-19 vaccine (dated by TCRdb to the early 2020s). Reading the label with the study, this specimen's time point is: baseline before first vaccination. Libraries were made using the immunoSEQ multiplex PCR assay. TCRdb stores this immuneACCESS table with in-frame sequences only. Part of the clones is absent; in the studies checked, under half of the shortfall reflects unresolved V genes, and no reason is known for the rest. Counted in this sample were around 180,000 clones; about 90% of them appeared once. Around 0.5% of the sample is held by the ten biggest clonotypes. The specimen was peripheral blood, collected on day 0 of AZD1222 vaccination. The receptors shown here come from an adult in good health.

The rearrangement uses TRBV28 and TRBJ1-6; D might be TRBD1 (5 bases). Trimming stripped 3 bases from V and 2 bases from J, with 11 bases between. CDR1 and CDR2 from the germline V gene are MDHEN and SYDVKM. This CDR3 has 16 residues. Here the CDR3 DNA reads TGTGCCAGCAGTTTGGGAGGGACGCCCTATAATTCACCCCTCCACTTT. Its translation is CASSLGGTPYNSPLHF.

This chain joins TRBV18 and TRBJ2-1; 8 bases are shared with TRBD1. Germline lookup yields CDR1 KGHSH and CDR2 LQKENI. This CDR3 is built from 16 residues. Trimming at V came to 0 bases and at J to 7 bases, leaving 8 bases not matched to a gene. CDR3 sequence reads: CASSPPRQGRSNEQFF. The CDR3 DNA is TGTGCCAGCTCACCACCAAGACAGGGGAGGTCAAATGAGCAGTTCTTC.

The chain joins TRBV11-3 to TRBJ2-5; D remains ambiguous. The V gene lost 1 base and the J gene lost 2 bases, with 5 bases spanning the gap. This CDR3 is built from 13 residues. Looked up from germline, CDR1 is SGHNT and CDR2 is YENEEA. The CDR3 loop reads CASSLGVQETQYF. For the CDR3, the DNA is TGTGCCAGCAGCTTAGGGGTACAAGAGACCCAGTACTTC.

The chain recombines TRBV14 with TRBJ1-1; TRBD1 might be the D (5 bases). The ends were cut back, 4 bases at V and 6 bases at J, with 15 bases in the middle. CDR1 and CDR2 (germline): SGHDN, FVKESK. The length of the CDR3 is 14 residues. The CDR3 DNA reads TGTGCCAGCAGCCCCATAAGGGGTATCGCTGAAGCTTTCTTT. It encodes CASSPIRGIAEAFF.

The chain combines TRBV11-2 with TRBJ1-4, with D hard to call. Germline values: CDR1 SGHAT, CDR2 FQNNGV. Trimming pared 4 bases from V and 8 bases from J, leaving 11 bases between. CDR3 length: 13 residues. CDR3 DNA sequence: TGTGCCAGCAGCTCCCAGGCGGTAGAAAAACTGTTTTTT. The encoded protein is CASSSQAVEKLFF.

The V and J genes are TRBV9 and TRBJ2-7; possible D gene TRBD1, 5 bases. With 4 bases removed from V and 5 bases from J, the gap between germline ends came to 22 bases. This CDR3 region has 16 residues. Germline CDR1 and CDR2: SGDLS and YYNGEE. CDR3 region: CASSPSGQGRLNEQYF. CDR3 DNA sequence: TGTGCCAGCAGCCCTTCTGGCCAGGGCAGGTTGAACGAGCAGTACTTC. The full variable domain, in which reference TRBV9 and TRBJ2-7 provide the parts outside the CDR3, is DSGVTQTPKHLITATGQRVTLRCSPRSGDLSVYWYQQSLDQGLQFLIQYYNGEERAKGNILERFSAQQFPDLHSELNLSSLELGDSALYFCASSPSGQGRLNEQYFGPGTRLTVT.

J is TRBJ1-5 and V is TRBV6-5; TRBD1 matches at 10 bases. Germline CDR1 is MNHEY and CDR2 is SVGAGI. The CDR3 is 13 residues long. The J segment lost 9 bases and the V segment lost 7 bases, leaving 6 bases of the junction unmatched. CDR3 sequence (DNA): TGTGCCAGCACCGGACAGGGGGTCTGGCCCCAGCATTTT. Translated, it gives CASTGQGVWPQHF.

This clone was seen a few times. This chain joins TRBV11-1 and TRBJ2-7; no clear D gene. V was clipped by 2 bases and J by 5 bases, with 10 bases between them. This CDR3 spans 13 amino acids. The germline gives CDR1 SGHAT, CDR2 FQDESV (reference sequence). CDR3 sequence reads: CASSLFGSDEQYF. In nucleotides, the CDR3 is TGTGCCAGCAGCTTATTTGGTTCTGACGAGCAGTACTTC.

Here the CDR3 reads CASSLFLASSYNSPLHF. Written as DNA, the CDR3 is TGTGCCAGCAGCTTATTCTTGGCGAGCTCCTATAATTCACCCCTCCACTTT. The chain couples TRBV7-2 to TRBJ1-6; D remains unclear. The CDR3 has 17 residues. The V end lost 2 bases, the J end lost 0 bases, and 11 bases lay between the germline ends. Germline lookup yields CDR1 SGHTA and CDR2 FQGNSA. Filled out from reference TRBV7-2 and TRBJ1-6, the complete variable domain reads GAGVSQSPSNKVTEKGKDVELRCDPISGHTALYWYRQSLGQGLEFLIYFQGNSAPDKSGLPSDRFSAERTGGSVSTLTIQRTQQEDSAVYLCASSLFLASSYNSPLHFGNGTRLTVT.

J is TRBJ1-6 and V is TRBV18; D gene uncertain. The V end lost 3 bases, the J end lost 9 bases, and 6 bases lay between the germline ends. The CDR3 is made up of 12 amino acids. The germline V gene encodes CDR1 KGHSH and CDR2 LQKENI. The CDR3, as DNA: TGTGCCAGCTCACCGTGGGGTTCACCCCTCCACTTT. Translating gives CASSPWGSPLHF.

V usage is TRBV5-4 and J usage is TRBJ2-6; D unclear. Germline loops: CDR1 SGHNT, CDR2 YYREEE (reference sequence). Trimming shortened V by 4 bases and J by 2 bases, and 13 bases separated the two germline ends. This CDR3 region has 16 residues. CDR3 bases: TGTGCCAGCAGCCTGGATCGCGGTACTGGGGCCAACGTCCTGACTTTC. As protein: CASSLDRGTGANVLTF.

In its sample, this clone was seen a few times. The chain carries TRBV3-1 (or the pseudogene TRBV3-2) and TRBJ1-2; unclear D gene. The germline V gene has CDR1 LGHDT and CDR2 YNNKEL (reference sequence). Trimming stripped 4 bases from V and 2 bases from J, with 11 bases between. The CDR3 consists of 14 residues. CDR3 loop: CASSPGVQNYGYTF. The CDR3 DNA follows: TGTGCCAGCAGCCCCGGGGTTCAAAACTATGGCTACACCTTC.

The chain couples TRBV2 to TRBJ2-7, with no clear D. V dropped 1 base and J dropped 7 bases, with 11 bases sitting between them. The CDR3 has 13 amino acids. Germline V gene lookup returns CDR1 SNHLY and CDR2 FYNNEI. CDR3 in DNA: TGTGCCAGCAGTGAAGGACGGTTGGGAGAGCAGTACTTC. Amino acid sequence: CASSEGRLGEQYF.

This rearrangement joins TRBV3-1 (or the pseudogene TRBV3-2) to TRBJ1-2; D unclear. Germline loops: CDR1 LGHDT, CDR2 YNNKEL (reference sequence). V gave up 4 bases and J gave up 2 bases, with 14 bases separating them. CDR3 size: 15 residues. CDR3 residues: CASSPPVGSNYGYTF. The CDR3 DNA sequence: TGTGCCAGCAGCCCCCCCGTAGGCAGCAACTATGGCTACACCTTC.

The chain is built from TRBV6-5 and TRBJ1-1; no firm D call. Per germline, CDR1 MNHEY and CDR2 SVGAGI. Deletions cut 6 bases from V and 1 base from J, with 3 bases between. The CDR3 contains 11 residues. CDR3 in amino acids: CASRENTEAFF. The CDR3 nucleotides read TGTGCCAGCAGAGAGAACACTGAAGCTTTCTTT.

The chain uses TRBV19 and TRBJ2-4, with 9 positions matching TRBD1. With V trimmed by 6 bases and J by 6 bases, 6 bases remained unmatched. From germline, CDR1 is LNHDA and CDR2 SQIVND (reference sequence). There are 14 residues in the CDR3. CDR3 sequence: CASSPGQGSNIQYF. The CDR3 region has the DNA TGTGCCAGTAGCCCGGGACAGGGTTCAAACATTCAGTACTTC. Full variable domain (rest looked up from reference TRBV19 and TRBJ2-4): DGGITQSPKYLFRKEGQNVTLSCEQNLNHDAMYWYRQDPGQGLRLIYYSQIVNDFQKGDIAEGYSVSREKKESFPLTVTSAQKNPTAFYLCASSPGQGSNIQYFGAGTRLSVL.

This clone was seen more than once but under ten times. This chain uses TRBV28 with TRBJ2-6; 9 positions match TRBD1. Germline CDR1 and CDR2: MDHEN and SYDVKM. V shed 5 bases, J shed 0 bases, and the junction held 5 bases outside the gene matches. This CDR3 comprises 17 residues. CDR3 amino acids: CASSPQTGGSGANVLTF. The CDR3 coding sequence is TGTGCCAGCAGTCCCCAGACAGGGGGCTCTGGGGCCAACGTCCTGACTTTC.

In nucleotides, the CDR3 is TGTGCCAGCAGCACGAGCGTAGCGGGGGGCCGGGAGACCCAGTACTTC. It yields the protein CASSTSVAGGRETQYF. V gene TRBV7-2 combines with J gene TRBJ2-5; the match to TRBD2 covers 10 bases. The germline CDR1 and CDR2 sequences are SGHTA and FQGNSA. V dropped 5 bases and J dropped 5; count of bases not matched to a gene: 11. The CDR3 extends over 16 amino acids.

The table lists this clone with a few counts. V usage is TRBV18 and J usage is TRBJ1-5, with D perhaps matching TRBD1 (5 bases). Per germline, CDR1 KGHSH and CDR2 LQKENI. This CDR3 is 16 amino acids long. Trimming pared 2 bases from V and 0 bases from J, leaving 11 bases between. CDR3 residues: CASSPFGGDSNQPQHF. The DNA for the CDR3 is TGTGCCAGCTCACCATTTGGGGGAGATAGCAATCAGCCCCAGCATTTT.

V and J are TRBV4-3 and TRBJ2-7, with TRBD1 matching over 7 bases. Trimming removed 2 bases from V and 6 bases from J; junction bases left unmatched: 4. Germline V lookup: CDR1 LGHNA, CDR2 YSLEER. This CDR3 spans 13 amino acids. The DNA of the CDR3 is TGCGCCAGCAGCCAACTCGACAGGGCCGAGCAGTACTTC. Translation: CASSQLDRAEQYF.